The entry below describes one T cell receptor (beta chain). What it binds is unknown. The data belong to a study of multiple sclerosis patients with progressive multifocal leukoencephalopathy. Overall study results and limits: Lower normalized Shannon entropy suggested reduced TRB diversity in most PML patients. Expanded clones at PML onset predated and persisted through natalizumab therapy.

The germline gives CDR1 LNHDA, CDR2 SQIVND (reference sequence). The junction had 9 bases not matched to a gene; V was cut back by 6 bases and J by 4 bases. The CDR3 is made up of 15 amino acids. Sequenced by immunoSEQ multiplex PCR; TCRdb stores in-frame clones only, minus some. There are more than 30,000 clones in the sample; approximately 86% occur only once, and less than 7.5% lies in the top ten. Specified time point: time of PML onset. The J gene is TRBJ2-3, the V gene TRBV19, with 8 bases matching TRBD2. This receptor was obtained from a woman in her 40s with progressive multifocal leukoencephalopathy. Sequenced here: PBMCs, sampled from a patient treated with natalizumab. The chain's CDR3 is CASRSGTRGPDTQYF. In nucleotides, the CDR3 is TGTGCCAGTAGGAGCGGGACTAGGGGACCAGATACGCAGTATTTT.